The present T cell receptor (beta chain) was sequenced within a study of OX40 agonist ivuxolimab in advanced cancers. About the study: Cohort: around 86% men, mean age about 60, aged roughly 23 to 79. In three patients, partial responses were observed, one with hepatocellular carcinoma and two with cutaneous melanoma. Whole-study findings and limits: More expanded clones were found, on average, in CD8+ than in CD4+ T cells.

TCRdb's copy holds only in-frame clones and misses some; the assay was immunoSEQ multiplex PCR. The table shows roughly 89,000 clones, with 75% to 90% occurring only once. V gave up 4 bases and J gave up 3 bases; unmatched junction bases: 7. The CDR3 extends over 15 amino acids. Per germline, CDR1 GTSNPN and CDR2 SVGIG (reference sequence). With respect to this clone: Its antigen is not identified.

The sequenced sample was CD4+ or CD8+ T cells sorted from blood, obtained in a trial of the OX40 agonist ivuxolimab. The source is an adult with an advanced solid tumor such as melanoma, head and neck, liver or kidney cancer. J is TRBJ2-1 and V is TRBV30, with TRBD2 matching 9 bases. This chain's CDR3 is CAWTRASGDYNEQFF. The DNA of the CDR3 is TGTGCCTGGACTAGGGCTAGCGGGGACTACAATGAGCAGTTCTTC.